A selection of T cell receptor beta chains follows, all from one sample in a study of blood T cell repertoires in COVID-19. Measured with immunoSEQ multiplex PCR; TCRdb has only the in-frame clones, and not every one. The sample contains 80,000 or so clones, roughly 87% of which appear only once. The specimen sequenced was peripheral blood. These receptors came from a man at least 80 years old with acute or convalescent COVID-19. Each CDR3 is given without its conserved first and last residue. The D gene is left open where the match is weak. The size of a clone is reported for some rows only, either as once, few or many, or as a class for expanded clones.

size	V	D	CDR3
-	TRBV11-2	-	ASSQGQPNQPQH
-	TRBV3-1/TRBV3-2	-	ASRTEGGALDTQY
-	TRBV3-1/TRBV3-2	TRBD1	ASSPRDSSNQPQH
-	TRBV27	TRBD2	ASRPGLGPPNEQF
once	TRBV5-5	TRBD1	ASSGSVQGLTEAF
-	TRBV3-1/TRBV3-2	TRBD2	ASSHHSGGVRETQY
-	TRBV11-2	-	ASSLLRRVAEAF
few	TRBV7-9	-	ASSLDEVSIQY
few	TRBV5-1	-	ASRREAGGNYEQY
once	TRBV5-1	TRBD1	ASSFTGGAPYYNEQF
once	TRBV5-5	TRBD1	ASSSVGQGDSKLF